This T cell receptor beta chain comes out of a study of PD-1 blockade in mismatch repair-deficient tumors. Across the study: Patients had more than ten mismatch repair-deficient cancer types, all previously treated and progressing.

About this clone: Antigen specificity is unknown.

Assay: immunoSEQ multiplex PCR; the TCRdb copy retains only in-frame clones and omits some. In the table there are under 75,000 clones, 88% of which are singletons. Study-level findings and limits: Tumor-resident clones, often absent from pretreatment blood, expanded after pembrolizumab and then contracted.

Every patient had mismatch repair deficiency by PCR or immunohistochemistry. Three pembrolizumab responders had their TCRs sequenced. The CDR3 runs 13 residues. Looked up from germline, CDR1 is SGHTA and CDR2 is FQGTGA. V lost 3 bases to trimming and J lost 4 bases, with 6 bases between them. This chain connects TRBV7-3 to TRBJ1-4, with no clear D. Specimen: peripheral blood, collected 52 weeks after starting pembrolizumab. This TCR came from an adult with mismatch repair-deficient cancer. CDR3: CASSFLSNEKLFF. The CDR3 coding sequence is TGTGCCAGCAGCTTCCTTAGTAATGAAAAACTGTTTTTT.